These 8 T cell receptor beta chains were all obtained from the same sample, sequenced in a study of high-grade serous ovarian cancer treatment subgroups. Tumor samples were obtained before definitive surgery or chemotherapy. Repertoires were generated with immunoSEQ multiplex PCR, while TCRdb's copy carries only in-frame clones and drops some. The data contain about 6,200 clones, about 80% of them singletons. The sample comprised tumor tissue. The receptor source for this set is a human donor with high-grade serous ovarian cancer.

The chain has TRBV6-6 and TRBJ1-5, with D hard to call. The V end lost 1 base, the J end lost 3 bases, and 10 bases lay between the germline ends. The germline V gene has CDR1 MNHNY and CDR2 SVGAGI (reference sequence). CDR3 length: 15 residues. The CDR3 sequence is CASSYYPHNNQPQHF. The CDR3 bases are TGTGCCAGCAGTTACTATCCCCACAACAATCAGCCCCAGCATTTT.

The genes are TRBV28 and TRBJ2-5; TRBD2 agrees at 7 bases. This CDR3 has 16 amino acids. Germline CDR1 is MDHEN and CDR2 is SYDVKM. V was pared by 4 bases and J by 2 bases, with 10 bases of the junction left unmatched. CDR3 nucleotides: TGTGCCAGCAGTTCCGGGCGGGGGACGTGGCAAGAGACCCAGTACTTC. Its protein product is CASSSGRGTWQETQYF.

This clone was seen a few times. The V call is TRBV28, the J call TRBJ2-7; D is unclear. This CDR3 comprises 15 residues. Trimming shortened V by 7 bases and J by 3 bases, and 19 bases separated the two germline ends. The germline V gene has CDR1 MDHEN and CDR2 SYDVKM. The CDR3 DNA sequence: TGTGCCAGCACCCCTCCGGGTATTCCGATCTACGAGCAGTACTTC. It encodes CASTPPGIPIYEQYF.

The chain's CDR3 is CASSSLGGYTF. The CDR3 DNA follows: TGTGCCAGCAGTTCCCTAGGAGGCTACACCTTC. The rearrangement links TRBV6-5 to TRBJ1-2; no clear D. Germline values: CDR1 MNHEY, CDR2 SVGAGI. This CDR3 has 11 amino acids. The ends were cut back, 4 bases at V and 8 bases at J, with 8 bases in the middle.

This clone was detected only once. The chain links TRBV4-1 to TRBJ2-5; 11 bases match TRBD2. The CDR3 totals 14 residues. Germline values: CDR1 MGHRA, CDR2 YSYEKL. Losses at the gene ends were 6 bases for V and 3 bases for J; bases not matched to a gene: 3. The CDR3 sequence is CASSGTSGEETQYF. The CDR3 region has the DNA TGCGCCAGCAGTGGGACTAGCGGCGAAGAGACCCAGTACTTC.

In nucleotides, the CDR3 is TGTGCCAGCAGTTTAATACTAGCGGGGGGCCCCTACGAGCAGTACTTC. Amino acids: CASSLILAGGPYEQYF. The chain carries TRBV28 and TRBJ2-7, with 12 bases fitting TRBD2. Germline V gene sequence: CDR1 MDHEN, CDR2 SYDVKM. This CDR3 has 16 amino acids. V gave up 2 bases and J gave up 2 bases; unmatched junction bases: 4.

The chain joins TRBV19 to TRBJ1-1; D not resolved. The CDR3 is 15 amino acids. The germline gives CDR1 LNHDA, CDR2 SQIVND (reference sequence). Deletions cut 0 bases from V and 3 bases from J, with 11 bases between. The CDR3 region is CASSIEGWRYTEAFF. In DNA form, the CDR3 reads TGTGCCAGTAGTATAGAAGGGTGGAGGTACACTGAAGCTTTCTTT.

The chain uses TRBV7-9 and TRBJ2-3, with a weak D call TRBD1 (6 bases). Per germline, CDR1 SEHNR and CDR2 FQNEAQ (reference sequence). V was shortened by 4 bases and J by 0 bases, with 14 bases between the two germline ends. The CDR3 sequence is 16 residues long. This CDR3 is CASSSQTGTSTDTQYF. The CDR3 region has the DNA TGTGCCAGCAGCTCACAGACAGGTACTAGCACAGATACGCAGTATTTT.